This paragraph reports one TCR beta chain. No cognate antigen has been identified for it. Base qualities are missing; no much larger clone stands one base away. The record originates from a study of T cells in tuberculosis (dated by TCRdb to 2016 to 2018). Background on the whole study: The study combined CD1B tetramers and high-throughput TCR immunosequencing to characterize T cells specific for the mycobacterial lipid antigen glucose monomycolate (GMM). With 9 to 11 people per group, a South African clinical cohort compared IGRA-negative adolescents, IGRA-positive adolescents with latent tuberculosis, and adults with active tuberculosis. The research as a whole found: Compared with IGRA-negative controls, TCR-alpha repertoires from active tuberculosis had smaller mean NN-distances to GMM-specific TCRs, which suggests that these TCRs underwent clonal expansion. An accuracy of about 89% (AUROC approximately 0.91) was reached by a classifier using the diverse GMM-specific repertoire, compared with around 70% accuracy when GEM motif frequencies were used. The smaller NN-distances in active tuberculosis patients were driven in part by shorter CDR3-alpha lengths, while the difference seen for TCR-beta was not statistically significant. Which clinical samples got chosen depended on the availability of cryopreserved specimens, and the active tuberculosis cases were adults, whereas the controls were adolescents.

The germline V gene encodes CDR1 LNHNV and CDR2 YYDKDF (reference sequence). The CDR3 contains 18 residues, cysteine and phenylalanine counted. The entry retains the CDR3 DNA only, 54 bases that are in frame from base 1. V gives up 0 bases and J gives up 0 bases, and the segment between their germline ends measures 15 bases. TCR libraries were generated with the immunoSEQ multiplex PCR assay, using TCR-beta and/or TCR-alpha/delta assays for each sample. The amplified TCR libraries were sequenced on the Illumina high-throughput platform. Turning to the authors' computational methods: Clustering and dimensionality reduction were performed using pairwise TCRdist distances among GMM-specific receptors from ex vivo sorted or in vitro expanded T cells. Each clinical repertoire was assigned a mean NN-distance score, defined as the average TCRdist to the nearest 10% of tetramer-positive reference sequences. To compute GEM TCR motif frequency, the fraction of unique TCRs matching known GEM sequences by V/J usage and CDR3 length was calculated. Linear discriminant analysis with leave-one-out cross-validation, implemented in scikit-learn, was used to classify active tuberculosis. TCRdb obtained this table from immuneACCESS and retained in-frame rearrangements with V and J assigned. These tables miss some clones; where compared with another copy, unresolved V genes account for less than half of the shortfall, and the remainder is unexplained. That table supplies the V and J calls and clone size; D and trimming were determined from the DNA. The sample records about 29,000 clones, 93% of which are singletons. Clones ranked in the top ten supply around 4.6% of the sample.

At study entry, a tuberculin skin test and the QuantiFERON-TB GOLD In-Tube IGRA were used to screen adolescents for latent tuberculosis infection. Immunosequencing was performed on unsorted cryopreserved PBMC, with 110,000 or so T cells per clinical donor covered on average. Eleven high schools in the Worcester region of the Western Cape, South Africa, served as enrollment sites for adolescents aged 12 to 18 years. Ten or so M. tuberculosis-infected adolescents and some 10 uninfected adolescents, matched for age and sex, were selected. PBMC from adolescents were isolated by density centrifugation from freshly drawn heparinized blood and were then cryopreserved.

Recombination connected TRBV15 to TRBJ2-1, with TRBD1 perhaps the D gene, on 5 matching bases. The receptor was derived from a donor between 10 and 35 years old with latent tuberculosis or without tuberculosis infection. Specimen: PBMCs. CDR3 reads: CATSRDHRGSPSYNEQFF. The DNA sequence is TGTGCCACCAGCAGAGATCATAGGGGATCCCCCTCCTACAATGAGCAGTTCTTC.